The source of this T cell receptor (beta chain) is a study of cytomegalovirus exposure and HLA in healthy donors. Study-wide context: In an earlier analysis, 117 million unique TCR beta sequences were found from about 179 million T cells. Regarding the study as a whole: The likely explanation for a cluster of highly shared sequence variants was sequencing artifact. Analyzed later, most CMV-associated TCR beta chains appeared HLA-restricted. Prior analysis indicated that the majority of TCR beta V segments exhibited productivity approximately 87% or approximately 30% of the time.

PCR involved 60 Vbeta and 13 Jbeta primers. Sequencing used immunoSEQ multiplex PCR; TCRdb keeps in-frame clones, though not all of them. This sample has 120,000 to 150,000 clones; 75% to 90% occur once, and the top ten carry roughly 2.9%. J was trimmed by 3 bases and V by 1 base; bases with no gene match: 16. CDR1 and CDR2 (germline): LGHNA, YSLEER. This CDR3 has 19 amino acids. This clone was recorded a few times. The target antigen is unknown. The V gene is TRBV4-3, the J gene TRBJ1-1; the match to TRBD1 covers 8 bases. The clonotype originates from a woman aged 30 to 39 in good health and CMV-seronegative. Sequencing used PBMCs. CDR3: CASSQGYSGGRLVYTEAFF. Written as DNA, the CDR3 is TGCGCCAGCAGCCAAGGATACTCAGGGGGCAGGTTGGTGTACACTGAAGCTTTCTTT.